This TCR beta chain was profiled in a study of blood T cell repertoires in COVID-19 (dated by TCRdb to the early 2020s). Describing the broader study: Samples covering the acute and convalescent phases of COVID-19 were provided by collaborators in the United States, Italy and Spain. Sample metadata almost always included a de-identified subject ID, COVID-19 status, age in years and sex. HLA class I and class II types, where available, came from metadata supplied by the sample provider rather than from assay-based typing. Deeply sampled blood TCRbeta repertoires from subjects exposed to, actively infected with, or recovered from COVID-19 were included in the dataset. The repertoires were made available in a free public database intended to serve as a resource for research on the immune response to SARS-CoV-2. The prospective study material was composed of cDNA or gDNA derived from T cells, B-cell-depleted T cells, or PBMCs. Samples were obtained from the ongoing ImmuneRACE study (first 160 participants) and from about 1,300 subjects provided by 6 global collaborators.

What the research found in general, with its limitations: The amount of clinical and demographic metadata varied by source and participant and was provided uncurated.

On this clone: No cognate antigen has been identified for it. The input lacks base qualities; no much larger clone sits a single base away.

The collaborating institutions used their own protocols to collect whole blood in K2EDTA tubes. For TCRbeta analysis, collaborator samples were shipped as frozen whole blood, as isolated PBMCs, or as DNA extracted from either sample type. TCRbeta CDR3 regions were amplified from genomic DNA using the immunoSEQ Assay, a bias-controlled multiplex PCR. Concerning the study's data processing: Within the assay, amplification of reference gene primers was used to estimate how many nucleated cells each sample contained. To quantify the absolute abundance of each unique TCRbeta CDR3 rearrangement, sequence reads were collapsed and filtered. Productive Simpson clonality was computed per sample as the square root of Simpson's diversity index over productive rearrangements. Drawn from immuneACCESS, this table holds only the in-frame rearrangements with V and J called that TCRdb kept. Clones are partly lost; checked studies trace under half to an unresolved V gene and leave the rest unexplained. Clone size and the V and J calls come from that table; the DNA yielded D and trimming. The sample table contains around 88,000 clones; only one count was recorded for approximately 81% of them. The leading ten clones occupy about 10% of the sample.

Taken from cysteine to phenylalanine, the CDR3 has 18 residues. Kept here is only the CDR3 DNA, which spans 54 bases and is read in frame from base 1. The germline V gene (reference sequence) yields SGHNT for CDR1 and YYREEE for CDR2. The germline V and J ends show losses of 0 bases and 1 base respectively, and no gene match explains 6 bases of the junction. The TCR was taken from a woman older than 75 with acute or convalescent COVID-19. The sequencing sample was made of peripheral blood. The chain uses TRBV5-4 and TRBJ2-1, and 11 bases in between align with TRBD2. The sequenced DNA is TGTGCCAGCAGCTTGGGAGGGCTAGCGGGGGGATCCTACAATGAGCAGTTCTTC. Its coded protein is CASSLGGLAGGSYNEQFF.